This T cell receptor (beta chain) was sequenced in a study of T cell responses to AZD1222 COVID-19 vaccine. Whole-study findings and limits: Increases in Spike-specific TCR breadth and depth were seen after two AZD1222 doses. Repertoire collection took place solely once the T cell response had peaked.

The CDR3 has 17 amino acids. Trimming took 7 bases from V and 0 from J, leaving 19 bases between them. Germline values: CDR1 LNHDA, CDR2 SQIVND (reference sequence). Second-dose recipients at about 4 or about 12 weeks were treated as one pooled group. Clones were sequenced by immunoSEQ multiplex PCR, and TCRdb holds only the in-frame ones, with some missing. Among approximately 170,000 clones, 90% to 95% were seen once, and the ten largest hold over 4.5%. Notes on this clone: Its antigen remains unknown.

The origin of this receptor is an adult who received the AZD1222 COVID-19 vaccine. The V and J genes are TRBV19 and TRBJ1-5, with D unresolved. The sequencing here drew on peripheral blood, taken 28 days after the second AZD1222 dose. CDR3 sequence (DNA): TGTGCCAGTACCCCTTCTAGCCGCGGGGATAGCAATCAGCCCCAGCATTTT. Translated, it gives CASTPSSRGDSNQPQHF.